A single sample gave rise to the 30 T cell receptor beta chains below, sequenced in a study of OX40 agonist ivuxolimab in advanced cancers. The data were produced by immunoSEQ multiplex PCR, yet TCRdb's version contains in-frame clones alone and is incomplete. The table lists tens of thousands of clones, around 85% of them singletons. The sequences come from CD4+ or CD8+ T cells sorted from blood, collected in a trial of the OX40 agonist ivuxolimab. These receptors originate from an adult with an advanced solid tumor such as melanoma, head and neck, liver or kidney cancer.

The J gene is TRBJ1-6, the V gene TRBV19; D ambiguous. V was cut by 5 bases and J by 14 bases, with 19 bases left in between. Per the germline V gene, CDR1 is LNHDA and CDR2 is SQIVND (reference sequence). This CDR3 is built from 14 residues. This chain's CDR3 is CASSDDRPIGSLHF. CDR3 nucleotides: TGTGCCAGTAGTGACGACCGGCCCATCGGGTCCCTCCACTTT.

This chain links TRBV7-9 with TRBJ1-1; D is perhaps TRBD1 (6 bases). The V and J ends lost 1 base and 4 bases respectively, with 10 bases between them. The CDR3 is 14 amino acids. CDR1 is SEHNR, CDR2 FQNEAQ, per germline (reference sequence). The CDR3 nucleotides read TGTGCCAGCAGCTTAGTATCAGGGGCCACTGAAGCTTTCTTT. Translated, it gives CASSLVSGATEAFF.

In this sample, this clone turned up many times. This CDR3 is also generated by other DNA sequences in the sample. The V gene is TRBV28, the J gene TRBJ1-3; D call uncertain. V shed 3 bases and J shed 1 base, with 4 bases lying between them. From germline, CDR1 is MDHEN and CDR2 SYDVKM. The CDR3 covers 13 residues. The CDR3 region is CASSFGSGNTIYF. Written as DNA, the CDR3 is TGTGCCAGCAGTTTTGGTTCTGGAAACACCATATATTTT.

The rearrangement links TRBV13 to TRBJ2-3; 7 bases map to TRBD2. Germline CDR1 and CDR2: PRHDT and FYEKMQ (reference sequence). J gave up 4 bases and V 0 bases, and 1 base lay outside the gene matches. The CDR3 spans 14 residues. CDR3 residues: CASSLGLAADTQYF. Written as DNA, the CDR3 is TGTGCCAGCAGCTTAGGTCTAGCGGCAGATACGCAGTATTTT.

This clone showed up just a few times. This chain uses TRBV20-1 with TRBJ2-3; D remains unclear. The CDR3 contains 11 residues. Germline CDR1 is DFQATT and CDR2 is SNEGSKA (reference sequence). The V end lost 3 bases, the J end lost 4 bases, and 5 bases lay between the germline ends. The CDR3 sequence: CSARYSDTQYF. Here the CDR3 DNA reads TGCAGTGCTAGGTACTCAGATACGCAGTATTTT.

This chain joins TRBV27 and TRBJ1-5, with 12 bases matching TRBD1. The CDR3 covers 19 residues. The junction had 7 bases not matched to a gene; V was cut back by 1 base and J by 0 bases. Germline CDR1 and CDR2: MNHEY and SMNVEV (reference sequence). This CDR3 is CASSLWGTGGLYSNQPQHF. The CDR3 DNA sequence: TGTGCCAGCAGTTTATGGGGGACAGGGGGCCTTTATAGCAATCAGCCCCAGCATTTT.

V gene TRBV5-8 combines with J gene TRBJ1-6; no definite D call. Germline CDR1 SGHTS, CDR2 YDEGEE. V was shortened by 2 bases and J by 0 bases, with 9 bases between the two germline ends. The CDR3 totals 16 residues. CDR3 nucleotide sequence: TGTGCCAGCAGCTTCTTGGCGAGCTCCTATAATTCACCCCTCCACTTT. Residues: CASSFLASSYNSPLHF.

The chain uses TRBV4-2 and TRBJ1-1, with D hard to call. Germline CDR1 and CDR2: LGHNA and YNFKEQ. This CDR3 region has 15 residues. Trimming pared 5 bases from V and 4 bases from J, leaving 17 bases between. CDR3 in amino acids: CASSLEVSSGTEAFF. As DNA, the CDR3 is TGTGCCAGCAGCTTGGAGGTCAGCTCGGGCACTGAAGCTTTCTTT.

The genes are TRBV29-1 and TRBJ2-3; TRBD2 might be the D (5 bases). V lost 1 base to trimming and J lost 0 bases, with 8 bases between them. Germline values: CDR1 SQVTM, CDR2 ANQGSEA. The CDR3 has 14 residues. CDR3 protein: CSVEGGGSTDTQYF. In DNA, the CDR3 is TGCAGCGTTGAAGGTGGCGGGAGCACAGATACGCAGTATTTT.

The chain employs TRBV27 and TRBJ1-1; 10 nucleotides match TRBD1. Losses at the gene ends were 3 bases for V and 6 bases for J; bases not matched to a gene: 1. This CDR3 is built from 13 residues. The germline gives CDR1 MNHEY, CDR2 SMNVEV (reference sequence). The CDR3 spells CASSLTGGAEAFF. The CDR3, as DNA: TGTGCCAGCAGTTTGACAGGGGGCGCTGAAGCTTTCTTT.

The rearrangement links TRBV5-1 to TRBJ1-1; 8 positions match TRBD1. The CDR3 has 17 residues. Germline V CDR1 and CDR2: SGHRS, YFSETQ. The trim removed 4 bases at V and 0 bases at J, leaving 11 bases unmatched. The CDR3 protein is CASSPRFTGGVNTEAFF. The CDR3 coding sequence is TGCGCCAGCAGCCCTCGATTCACAGGGGGGGTGAACACTGAAGCTTTCTTT.

The chain links TRBV18 to TRBJ2-2; TRBD1 is a possible D gene (6 bases). Germline loops: CDR1 KGHSH, CDR2 LQKENI. V lost 0 bases, J lost 4 bases, and 15 bases lay in between. This CDR3 is built from 17 residues. CDR3 amino acids: CASSPPSGTGSTGELFF. In DNA, the CDR3 is TGTGCCAGCTCACCACCGTCTGGCACAGGGAGCACCGGGGAGCTGTTTTTT.

The genes are TRBV9 and TRBJ2-7; 7 bases align to TRBD1. Germline assignment: CDR1 SGDLS and CDR2 YYNGEE. This CDR3 contains 15 residues. J gave up 2 bases and V 4 bases, and 9 bases lay outside the gene matches. For the CDR3, the DNA is TGTGCCAGCAGCCCGTCTGGGACAGCGGCCTACGAGCAGTACTTC. This codes for CASSPSGTAAYEQYF.

CDR3 loop: CASNQGNEQFF. The CDR3 DNA reads as TGTGCCAGCAACCAGGGCAATGAGCAGTTCTTC. The chain couples TRBV25-1 to TRBJ2-1; D may be TRBD1 (5 bases). V was shortened by 7 bases and J by 6 bases, with 7 bases between the two germline ends. Germline V gives CDR1 MGHDK, CDR2 SYGVNS. This CDR3 comprises 11 residues.

The chain uses TRBV14 and TRBJ1-1; TRBD1 matches at 7 bases. The CDR3 runs 14 residues. Trimming at V came to 5 bases and at J to 11 bases, leaving 14 bases not matched to a gene. Germline V gene sequence: CDR1 SGHDN, CDR2 FVKESK. The chain's CDR3 is CASSFEGGAGAAFF. The CDR3 bases are TGTGCCAGCAGCTTCGAAGGGGGCGCGGGTGCGGCTTTCTTT.

J is TRBJ2-7 and V is TRBV6-6, with TRBD2 matching 10 bases. The CDR3 spans 16 residues. V dropped 5 bases and J dropped 3; count of bases not matched to a gene: 10. Germline-derived CDR1 and CDR2 are MNHNY and SVGAGI (reference sequence). In nucleotides, the CDR3 is TGTGCCAGCAGTCTGCAACTAGCGGGAACCCTCTACGAGCAGTACTTC. It codes for CASSLQLAGTLYEQYF.

This rearrangement joins TRBV7-8 to TRBJ2-4; D unclear. The CDR3 spans 16 residues. Trimming pared 1 base from V and 0 bases from J, leaving 10 bases between. The germline gives CDR1 SGHVS, CDR2 FQNEAQ. The CDR3 coding sequence is TGTGCCAGCAGCTTAGTAGGGCAACTAGCCAAAAACATTCAGTACTTC. Protein: CASSLVGQLAKNIQYF.

V and J are TRBV6-5 and TRBJ1-5; the D is unclear. Trimming took off 0 bases at V and 11 bases at J, with 14 bases between the two ends. Per the germline V gene, CDR1 is MNHEY and CDR2 is SVGAGI. There are 14 residues in the CDR3. CDR3 bases: TGTGCCAGCAGTTACTCCGGTCCCCCTGAGGCCCAGCATTTT. It codes for CASSYSGPPEAQHF.

This clone was picked up one time. V and J are TRBV13 and TRBJ2-7, with D possibly being TRBD1 or TRBD2 (5 bases each). V gave up 6 bases and J gave up 3 bases, with 12 bases separating them. This CDR3 is 13 amino acids long. In germline, CDR1 is PRHDT, CDR2 FYEKMQ (reference sequence). CDR3 sequence (DNA): TGTGCCAGCAGTGGGGACGGAGGCTACGAGCAGTACTTC. Translating it yields CASSGDGGYEQYF.

J is TRBJ2-7 and V is TRBV5-4, with 8 bases identical to TRBD1. J lost 5 bases, V lost 2 bases, and 6 bases had no gene match. Germline CDR1 SGHNT, CDR2 YYREEE (reference sequence). The CDR3 extends over 14 amino acids. The CDR3 region has the DNA TGTGCCAGCAGCTTAACAGGGGGTAGCGACGAGCAGTACTTC. This encodes CASSLTGGSDEQYF.

This clone was picked up one time. The rearrangement links TRBV4-1 to TRBJ1-5, with unresolved D. Trimming pared 1 base from V and 3 bases from J, leaving 7 bases between. There are 14 residues in the CDR3. Germline-derived CDR1 and CDR2 are MGHRA and YSYEKL. CDR3 sequence (DNA): TGCGCCAGCAGCCAAGGACACTCCAATCAGCCCCAGCATTTT. Its protein is CASSQGHSNQPQHF.

The chain recombines TRBV7-6 with TRBJ2-3; D is unclear. The V gene's germline CDR1 is SGHVS and CDR2 FNYEAQ. CDR3 length equals 13 residues. V gave up 1 base and J gave up 1 base, with 3 bases separating them. CDR3 residues: CASSLGGTDTQYF. CDR3 nucleotides: TGTGCCAGCAGCTTAGGGGGCACAGATACGCAGTATTTT.

Here the CDR3 DNA reads TGCAGCGCCCTAGCGGGAGGGCCCTACGAGCAGTACTTC. As protein: CSALAGGPYEQYF. The chain employs TRBV29-1 and TRBJ2-7; 12 positions match TRBD2. With V trimmed by 7 bases and J by 2 bases, 3 bases remained unmatched. Germline loops: CDR1 SQVTM, CDR2 ANQGSEA. The CDR3 sequence is 13 residues long.

The chain has TRBV11-3 and TRBJ2-1; 7 bases align to TRBD1. Germline values: CDR1 SGHNT, CDR2 YENEEA. Trimming at V came to 1 base and at J to 6 bases, leaving 12 bases not matched to a gene. This CDR3 has 17 amino acids. The CDR3 loop is CASSLANRGLRVNEQFF. The DNA of the CDR3 is TGTGCCAGCAGCTTAGCAAACAGGGGATTAAGGGTCAATGAGCAGTTCTTC.

This chain joins TRBV12-5 and TRBJ2-3; TRBD2 might be the D (6 bases). Germline CDR1 reads LGHNT; CDR2 reads FRNRAP. This CDR3 contains 13 residues. Trimming removed 2 bases at V and 5 bases at J, with 8 bases between. The CDR3 DNA sequence: TGTGCTAGTGGTTTGTGGGGGGAAGATACGCAGTATTTT. Translation gives CASGLWGEDTQYF.

The CDR3 DNA sequence: TGTGCCAGCAGCTCAAGCAGCGGGGAGCTGTTTTTT. This translates into CASSSSSGELFF. The chain links TRBV7-3 to TRBJ2-2; unclear D gene. Germline CDR1 and CDR2: SGHTA and FQGTGA. Trimming took off 4 bases at V and 7 bases at J, with 7 bases between the two ends. CDR3 length equals 12 residues.

This clone was found once. This chain uses TRBV13 with TRBJ2-5, with 7 bases aligning to TRBD1. V lost 0 bases, J lost 5 bases, and 12 bases stayed unmatched. The CDR3 has 17 amino acids. CDR1 is PRHDT, CDR2 FYEKMQ, per germline (reference sequence). This chain's CDR3 is CASSLGGGSAHGETQYF. The CDR3 DNA follows: TGTGCCAGCAGCTTAGGAGGGGGCTCGGCCCACGGCGAGACCCAGTACTTC. Full variable domain (missing parts from reference TRBV13 and TRBJ2-5): AAGVIQSPRHLIKEKRETATLKCYPIPRHDTVYWYQQGPGQDPQFLISFYEKMQSDKGSIPDRFSAQQFSDYHSELNMSSLELGDSALYFCASSLGGGSAHGETQYFGPGTRLLVL.

The rearrangement links TRBV6-1 to TRBJ1-1, with a weak D call TRBD1 (5 bases). This CDR3 is built from 13 residues. V was clipped by 6 bases and J by 2 bases, with 10 bases between them. CDR1 is MNHNS, CDR2 SASEGT, per germline. The CDR3 here is CASSRQSNTEAFF. The CDR3 nucleotides read TGTGCCAGCAGCCGACAGTCCAACACTGAAGCTTTCTTT.

A few counts support this clone. The chain is built from TRBV15 and TRBJ2-4, with D uncertain. This CDR3 has 15 amino acids. The germline gives CDR1 LNHNV, CDR2 YYDKDF (reference sequence). The V and J ends lost 1 base and 5 bases respectively, with 12 bases between them. The chain's CDR3 is CATSRVPYEENIQYF. The CDR3 region has the DNA TGTGCCACCAGCAGAGTCCCGTATGAAGAAAACATTCAGTACTTC.

This chain connects TRBV15 to TRBJ1-1, with D perhaps matching TRBD1 (6 bases). The V gene's germline CDR1 is LNHNV and CDR2 YYDKDF (reference sequence). V lost 3 bases, J lost 0 bases, and 11 bases lay in between. This CDR3 region has 15 residues. The CDR3 loop reads CATSRGAAMNTEAFF. The CDR3 coding sequence is TGTGCCACCAGCAGGGGGGCAGCCATGAACACTGAAGCTTTCTTT.